This entry lists 20 T cell receptor beta chains sequenced from one sample in a study of CD8+ T cells in alopecia areata. Treatment denoted: oral pan-JAK inhibitor, 5-10 mg twice daily. RNA was isolated and reverse transcribed to cDNA, the sequencing template. The table came from immunoSEQ multiplex PCR; TCRdb's copy has only in-frame clones and leaves some out. In the table there are 200,000 to 250,000 clones, more than 45% of which are singletons. The source was CD4+ T cells sorted from blood, collected at week 4, from a patient treated with tofacitinib. The source of these receptors is a human donor with alopecia areata.

This clone was detected only a few times. The chain recombines TRBV6-5 with TRBJ2-6; tentative D call: TRBD1 (6 bases). CDR1 and CDR2 (germline): MNHEY, SVGAGI. The CDR3 spans 14 residues. V was trimmed by 2 bases and J by 9 bases, leaving 11 bases between them. CDR3 region: CASSYGQKINVLTF. The CDR3, as DNA: TGTGCCAGCAGTTACGGACAGAAAATCAACGTCCTGACTTTC.

The chain carries TRBV10-3 and TRBJ2-1; possible D gene TRBD1, 6 bases. The germline V gene has CDR1 ENHRY and CDR2 SYGVKD. The CDR3 loop spans 12 amino acids. With 1 base removed from V and 9 bases from J, the gap between germline ends came to 7 bases. The CDR3 protein is CAISEWGREQFF. The CDR3 bases are TGTGCCATCAGTGAGTGGGGGCGTGAGCAGTTCTTC.

The chain couples TRBV30 to TRBJ2-7; D may correspond to TRBD1 or TRBD2 (5 bases each). Germline V CDR1 and CDR2: GTSNPN, SVGIG (reference sequence). CDR3 length equals 13 residues. Trimming stripped 0 bases from V and 6 bases from J, with 12 bases between. The CDR3 DNA is TGTGCCTGGAGTGTGTTGGGGGTTGGCGAGCAGTACTTC. It yields the protein CAWSVLGVGEQYF.

The gene calls are TRBV6-5 and TRBJ2-6; no clear D. There are 14 residues in the CDR3. Germline values: CDR1 MNHEY, CDR2 SVGAGI. Trimming pared 5 bases from V and 4 bases from J, leaving 9 bases between. CDR3 coding DNA: TGTGCCAGCAGTAGAGATCCCGGGGCCAACGTCCTGACTTTC. It yields the protein CASSRDPGANVLTF.

This clone showed up just a few times. The V gene is TRBV10-3, the J gene TRBJ1-6, with TRBD1 matching 11 bases. With V trimmed by 3 bases and J by 8 bases, 3 bases remained unmatched. This CDR3 contains 15 residues. Germline lookup yields CDR1 ENHRY and CDR2 SYGVKD. In nucleotides, the CDR3 is TGTGCCATCAGTGATGCGGACAGGGGGCATTCACCCCTCCACTTT. Its protein product is CAISDADRGHSPLHF.

V usage is TRBV15 and J usage is TRBJ2-7, with D hard to call. There are 15 residues in the CDR3. Per germline, CDR1 LNHNV and CDR2 YYDKDF (reference sequence). Trimming took off 0 bases at V and 6 bases at J, with 15 bases between the two ends. The CDR3 protein is CATSREDLTRAEQYF. The DNA of the CDR3 is TGTGCCACCAGCAGAGAGGACCTCACAAGGGCCGAGCAGTACTTC.

The chain recombines TRBV28 with TRBJ2-3; 11 positions match TRBD2. The V gene's germline CDR1 is MDHEN and CDR2 SYDVKM. J lost 5 bases, V lost 6 bases, and 7 bases had no gene match. CDR3 length: 15 amino acids. The CDR3 here is CASRTTSGGRDTQYF. Written as DNA, the CDR3 is TGTGCCAGCAGAACAACTAGCGGGGGTCGAGATACGCAGTATTTT.

The chain has TRBV27 and TRBJ1-2, with D possibly TRBD1 on 6 matching bases. Germline V gene sequence: CDR1 MNHEY, CDR2 SMNVEV (reference sequence). The CDR3 sequence is 15 residues long. The ends were cut back, 6 bases at V and 8 bases at J, with 22 bases in the middle. CDR3 residues: CASSSRAGRGEGYTF. The CDR3 DNA sequence: TGTGCCAGCAGCTCCCGTGCGGGCAGGGGCGAAGGCTACACCTTC.

This chain connects TRBV7-2 to TRBJ1-5; D possibly corresponds to TRBD1 (6 bases). Germline lookup yields CDR1 SGHTA and CDR2 FQGNSA. The CDR3 runs 15 residues. With 5 bases removed from V and 6 bases from J, the gap between germline ends came to 17 bases. CDR3 sequence: CASSPLGGPGQPQHF. The CDR3 DNA follows: TGTGCCAGCAGCCCACTCGGGGGGCCGGGTCAGCCCCAGCATTTT.

This chain joins TRBV10-3 and TRBJ1-2, with TRBD1 as a possible D gene (5 bases). With 6 bases removed from V and 14 bases from J, the gap between germline ends came to 19 bases. CDR1 and CDR2 from the germline V gene are ENHRY and SYGVKD. CDR3 length equals 12 residues. CDR3 DNA sequence: TGTGCCATCAGCAAACCGGGACCCTTAGGAACCTTC. Encoded protein: CAISKPGPLGTF.

Only a few counts were recorded for this clone. CDR3 nucleotides: TGCAGCGTTGACAGGGGAAACCAAGAGACCCAGTACTTC. As protein: CSVDRGNQETQYF. The V and J genes are TRBV29-1 and TRBJ2-5; D might be TRBD1 (6 bases). CDR1 and CDR2 from the germline V gene are SQVTM and ANQGSEA. Deletions cut 3 bases from V and 0 bases from J, with 8 bases between. The length of the CDR3 is 13 residues.

The chain couples TRBV29-1 to TRBJ2-5; D is perhaps TRBD1 (6 bases). Trimming stripped 3 bases from V and 1 base from J, with 9 bases between. The germline gives CDR1 SQVTM, CDR2 ANQGSEA. The CDR3 contains 13 residues. The CDR3 reads CSVDRDTQETQYF. The CDR3 nucleotides read TGCAGCGTTGATCGGGACACCCAAGAGACCCAGTACTTC.

V gene TRBV7-7 combines with J gene TRBJ2-5; D is unresolved. V was clipped by 5 bases and J by 4 bases, with 8 bases between them. The germline gives CDR1 SSHAT, CDR2 FNYEAQ (reference sequence). The CDR3 loop spans 12 amino acids. The CDR3 DNA reads as TGTGCCAGCAGCCCCCTAGGAGAGACCCAGTACTTC. This codes for CASSPLGETQYF.

The chain joins TRBV7-3 to TRBJ1-6; the D gene is possibly TRBD1 (6 bases). V was pared by 0 bases and J by 9 bases, with 6 bases between. This CDR3 is built from 13 residues. CDR1 is SGHTA, CDR2 FQGTGA, per germline. The CDR3 DNA reads as TGTGCCAGCAGCTTAACCAGGGGTTCACCCCTCCACTTT. It is translated as CASSLTRGSPLHF.

V is TRBV14 and J is TRBJ2-6, with D unresolved. The CDR3 has 14 residues. Deletions cut 3 bases from V and 2 bases from J, with 5 bases between. CDR1 is SGHDN, CDR2 FVKESK, per germline. The CDR3 loop reads CASSQLPGANVLTF. The CDR3 region has the DNA TGTGCCAGCAGCCAGCTGCCTGGGGCCAACGTCCTGACTTTC.

The V gene is TRBV18, the J gene TRBJ2-7; 9 nucleotides agree with TRBD1. CDR1 KGHSH and CDR2 LQKENI come from the germline V gene. Losses at the gene ends were 2 bases for V and 4 bases for J; bases not matched to a gene: 3. This CDR3 has 14 residues. CDR3 nucleotides: TGTGCCAGCTCACCAACAGGGGGCAAATACGAGCAGTACTTC. Protein product: CASSPTGGKYEQYF.

The chain uses TRBV5-1 and TRBJ2-1, with a possible D match to TRBD2 (5 bases). Germline CDR1 and CDR2: SGHRS and YFSETQ. The CDR3 loop spans 15 amino acids. V lost 0 bases and J 0 bases, leaving 7 bases between the germline ends. CDR3: CASSLGETSYNEQFF. Written as DNA, the CDR3 is TGCGCCAGCAGCTTGGGGGAGACCTCCTACAATGAGCAGTTCTTC. The full variable domain, completed using reference TRBV5-1 and TRBJ2-1, is KAGVTQTPRYLIKTRGQQVTLSCSPISGHRSVSWYQQTPGQGLQFLFEYFSETQRNKGNFPGRFSGRQFSNSRSEMNVSTLELGDSALYLCASSLGETSYNEQFFGPGTRLTVL.

In regard to this clone: At one of its ends the junction is not consistent with the germline gene, which may arise from a read error. The J gene is TRBJ2-1, the V gene TRBV2, with TRBD2 identical over 7 bases. Germline CDR1 reads SNHLY; CDR2 reads FYNNEI. This CDR3 region has 15 residues. CDR3 protein: CASREAGSSYNEQFF. In nucleotides, the CDR3 is TGTGCCAGCAGGGAAGCGGGGAGCTCCTACAATGAGCAGTTCTTC.

The rearrangement links TRBV4-1 to TRBJ1-1; no clear D gene. With 1 base removed from V and 0 bases from J, the gap between germline ends came to 15 bases. CDR1 and CDR2 (germline): MGHRA, YSYEKL. The CDR3 is 17 residues long. CDR3 protein: CASSQVHSGALNTEAFF. CDR3 sequence (DNA): TGCGCCAGCAGCCAAGTTCACTCAGGCGCCCTGAACACTGAAGCTTTCTTT.

The chain carries TRBV29-1 and TRBJ1-4; no definite D call. Germline CDR1 is SQVTM and CDR2 is ANQGSEA. The V end lost 6 bases, the J end lost 1 base, and 9 bases lay between the germline ends. This CDR3 region has 13 residues. CDR3 sequence: CSVVYGTNEKLFF. The CDR3 coding sequence is TGCAGCGTCGTTTACGGAACTAATGAAAAACTGTTTTTT.